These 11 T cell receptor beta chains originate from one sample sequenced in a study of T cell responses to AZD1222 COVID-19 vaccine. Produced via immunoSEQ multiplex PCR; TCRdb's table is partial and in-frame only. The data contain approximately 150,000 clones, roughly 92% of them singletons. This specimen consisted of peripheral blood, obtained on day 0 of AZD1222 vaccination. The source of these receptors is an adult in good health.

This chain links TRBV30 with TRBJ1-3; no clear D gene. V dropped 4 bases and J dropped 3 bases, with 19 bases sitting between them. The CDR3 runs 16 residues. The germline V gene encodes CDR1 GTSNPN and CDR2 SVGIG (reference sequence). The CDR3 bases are TGTGCCTGGACGTTGGGTGGGCCATTGGGTGGAAACACCATATATTTT. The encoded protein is CAWTLGGPLGGNTIYF. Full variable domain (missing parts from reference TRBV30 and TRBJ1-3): SQTIHQWPATLVQPVGSPLSLECTVEGTSNPNLYWYRQAAGRGLQLLFYSVGIGQISSEVPQNLSASRPQDRQFILSSKKLLLSDSGFYLCAWTLGGPLGGNTIYFGEGSWLTVV.

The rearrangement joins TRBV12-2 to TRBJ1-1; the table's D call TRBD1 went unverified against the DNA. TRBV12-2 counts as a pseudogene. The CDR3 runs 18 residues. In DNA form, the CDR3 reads TGTGCAAGTCGCTTAGCCGAGGGTTTAAAACAGGGGAACACTGAAGCTTTCTTT. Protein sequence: CASRLAEGLKQGNTEAFF.

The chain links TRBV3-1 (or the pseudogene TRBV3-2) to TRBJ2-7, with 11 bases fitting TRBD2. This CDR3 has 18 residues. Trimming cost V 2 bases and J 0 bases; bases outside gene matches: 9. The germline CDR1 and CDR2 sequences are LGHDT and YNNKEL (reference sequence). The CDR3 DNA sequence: TGTGCCAGCAGCCAATCTCTAGCGGGGGGCTCAAGCTCCTACGAGCAGTACTTC. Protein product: CASSQSLAGGSSSYEQYF.

In nucleotides, the CDR3 is TGTGCCAGCAGCTTGGAAAGGCGAGGCACTGAAGCTTTCTTT. The encoded protein is CASSLERRGTEAFF. V and J are TRBV5-4 and TRBJ1-1; D not certain. V lost 0 bases, J lost 4 bases, and 10 bases lay in between. This CDR3 is built from 14 residues. Germline V gene lookup returns CDR1 SGHNT and CDR2 YYREEE (reference sequence).

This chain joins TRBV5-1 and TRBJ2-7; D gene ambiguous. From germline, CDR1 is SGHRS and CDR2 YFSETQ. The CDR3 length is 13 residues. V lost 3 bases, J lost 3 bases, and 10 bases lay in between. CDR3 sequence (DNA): TGCGCCAGCAGCTCGACACCGTTCTACGAGCAGTACTTC. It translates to CASSSTPFYEQYF.

This CDR3 is CASTLLGEQFF. CDR3 coding DNA: TGTGCCAGTACCCTCCTGGGGGAGCAGTTCTTC. The chain is built from TRBV19 and TRBJ2-1; D is undetermined. The CDR3 consists of 11 residues. The germline V and J ends were trimmed by 7 bases and 10 bases, with 11 bases remaining between them. Germline CDR1 is LNHDA and CDR2 is SQIVND (reference sequence).

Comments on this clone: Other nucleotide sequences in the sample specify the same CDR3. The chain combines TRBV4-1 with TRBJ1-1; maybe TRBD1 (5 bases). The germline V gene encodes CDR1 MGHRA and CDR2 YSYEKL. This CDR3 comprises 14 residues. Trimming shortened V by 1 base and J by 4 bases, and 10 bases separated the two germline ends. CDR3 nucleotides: TGCGCCAGCAGCCAAGGGAGGGGCGGCACTGAAGCTTTCTTT. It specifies CASSQGRGGTEAFF.

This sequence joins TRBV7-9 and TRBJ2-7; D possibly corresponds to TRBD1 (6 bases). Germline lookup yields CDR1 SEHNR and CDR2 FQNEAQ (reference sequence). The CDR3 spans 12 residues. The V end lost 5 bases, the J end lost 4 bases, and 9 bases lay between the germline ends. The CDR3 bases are TGTGCCAGCAGCGTTGACAGGTACGAGCAGTACTTC. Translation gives CASSVDRYEQYF. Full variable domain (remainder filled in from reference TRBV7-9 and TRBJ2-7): DTGVSQNPRHKITKRGQNVTFRCDPISEHNRLYWYRQTLGQGPEFLTYFQNEAQLEKSRLLSDRFSAERPKGSFSTLEIQRTEQGDSAMYLCASSVDRYEQYFGPGTRLTVT.

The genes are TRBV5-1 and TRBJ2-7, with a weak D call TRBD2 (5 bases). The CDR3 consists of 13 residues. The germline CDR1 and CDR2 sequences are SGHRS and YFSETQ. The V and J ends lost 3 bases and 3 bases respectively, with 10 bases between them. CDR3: CASSWETDYEQYF. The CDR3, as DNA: TGCGCCAGCAGCTGGGAGACGGACTACGAGCAGTACTTC.

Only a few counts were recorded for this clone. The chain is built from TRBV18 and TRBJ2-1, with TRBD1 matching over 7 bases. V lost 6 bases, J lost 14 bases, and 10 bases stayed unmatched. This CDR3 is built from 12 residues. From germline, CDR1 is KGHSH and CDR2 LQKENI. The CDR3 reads CASSPVGTAEFF. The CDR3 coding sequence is TGTGCCAGCTCCCCCGTCGGGACAGCGGAGTTCTTC.

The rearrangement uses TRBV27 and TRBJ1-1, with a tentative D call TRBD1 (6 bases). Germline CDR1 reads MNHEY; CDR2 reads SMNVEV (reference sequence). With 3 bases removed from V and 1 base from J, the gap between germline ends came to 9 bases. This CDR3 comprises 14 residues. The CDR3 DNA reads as TGTGCCAGCAGTTTCAGGGGAACGAACACTGAAGCTTTCTTT. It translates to CASSFRGTNTEAFF.